Presented here are 21 T cell receptor beta chains from one specimen sequenced in a study of blood T cell repertoires in COVID-19. Profiling relied on immunoSEQ multiplex PCR, and the TCRdb table lists in-frame clones only, not all of them. The profile shows about 110,000 clones, around 83% of them singletons. Input material: peripheral blood. The origin of the receptors is a woman aged 55-70 years with COVID-19, enrolled during active disease.

V gene TRBV4-1 combines with J gene TRBJ1-2; 8 bases fit TRBD1. V trimming: 3 bases; J trimming: 4 bases; junction bases outside the gene matches: 10. The CDR3 runs 16 residues. Germline V gene data show CDR1 as MGHRA and CDR2 as YSYEKL. DNA for the CDR3: TGCGCCAGCAGCCAGAACCGACAGGGGCGTTCCTATGGCTACACCTTC. Residues: CASSQNRQGRSYGYTF.

This clone has only a few counts. The chain carries TRBV30 and TRBJ2-2; a possible D gene is TRBD1 (5 bases). Per germline, CDR1 GTSNPN and CDR2 SVGIG (reference sequence). This CDR3 is 14 amino acids long. Trimming pared 5 bases from V and 4 bases from J, leaving 14 bases between. The CDR3 reads CAWSTGHFTGELFF. The CDR3, as DNA: TGTGCCTGGTCCACAGGACACTTCACCGGGGAGCTGTTTTTT.

The V and J genes are TRBV20-1 and TRBJ1-2; TRBD1 is a possible D gene (5 bases). Germline V CDR1 and CDR2: DFQATT, SNEGSKA (reference sequence). The CDR3 totals 11 residues. Trimming stripped 7 bases from V and 3 bases from J, with 9 bases between. This CDR3 is CSGRGDYGYTF. The CDR3 region has the DNA TGCAGTGGGCGGGGCGACTATGGCTACACCTTC.

This rearrangement joins TRBV27 to TRBJ1-1; a possible D gene is TRBD1 (6 bases). V was trimmed by 7 bases and J by 5 bases, leaving 17 bases between them. This CDR3 has 14 amino acids. CDR1 and CDR2 from the germline V gene are MNHEY and SMNVEV (reference sequence). The chain's CDR3 is CASTAGGLGTEAFF. The CDR3 DNA is TGTGCCAGCACCGCGGGGGGGCTGGGAACTGAAGCTTTCTTT.

The chain carries TRBV7-6 and TRBJ1-1; D ambiguous. This CDR3 is 13 amino acids long. Deletions cut 1 base from V and 2 bases from J, with 5 bases between. Looked up from germline, CDR1 is SGHVS and CDR2 is FNYEAQ. The CDR3 protein is CASSLDSNTEAFF. CDR3 bases: TGTGCCAGCAGCTTAGACAGTAACACTGAAGCTTTCTTT.

V and J are TRBV5-4 and TRBJ1-2, with D uncertain. This CDR3 region has 13 residues. Germline loops: CDR1 SGHNT, CDR2 YYREEE (reference sequence). The V end was cut by 4 bases, the J end by 8 bases, with 15 bases between. CDR3 residues: CASSQATAMGYTF. CDR3 DNA sequence: TGTGCCAGCAGCCAGGCTACAGCTATGGGCTACACCTTC.

The V and J genes are TRBV7-9 and TRBJ1-1; D might be TRBD1 (5 bases). Trimming stripped 5 bases from V and 3 bases from J, with 16 bases between. Germline assignment: CDR1 SEHNR and CDR2 FQNEAQ (reference sequence). The CDR3 is made up of 15 amino acids. The CDR3, as DNA: TGTGCCAGCAGCCCCGGGGCGGGGGGGTACACTGAAGCTTTCTTT. Protein sequence: CASSPGAGGYTEAFF. Drawing the rest from reference TRBV7-9 and TRBJ1-1, the complete variable domain is DTGVSQNPRHKITKRGQNVTFRCDPISEHNRLYWYRQTLGQGPEFLTYFQNEAQLEKSRLLSDRFSAERPKGSFSTLEIQRTEQGDSAMYLCASSPGAGGYTEAFFGQGTRLTVV.

V gene TRBV10-3 combines with J gene TRBJ2-5; TRBD2 matches 11 bases. Germline V gene sequence: CDR1 ENHRY, CDR2 SYGVKD. The CDR3 has 16 amino acids. Germline trimming cut 4 bases from V and 1 base from J; bases unmatched to any gene: 5. Written as DNA, the CDR3 is TGTGCCATCAGTGGGGAACTAGCGGGGGTCCAAGAGACCCAGTACTTC. Its protein product is CAISGELAGVQETQYF.

CDR3 in DNA: TGCGCCAGCAGCTCCCCAGGAACCTGGGTTGGCTACACCTTC. Amino acids: CASSSPGTWVGYTF. The genes are TRBV5-1 and TRBJ1-2; D is unresolved. The CDR3 sequence is 14 residues long. Germline CDR1 is SGHRS and CDR2 is YFSETQ. Trimming removed 3 bases from V and 7 bases from J, with 16 bases in between.

The chain joins TRBV5-1 to TRBJ1-2; D is unresolved. The V and J ends lost 0 bases and 0 bases respectively, with 3 bases between them. The length of the CDR3 is 13 residues. CDR1 SGHRS and CDR2 YFSETQ come from the germline V gene. In DNA form, the CDR3 reads TGCGCCAGCAGCTTGGATACTAACTATGGCTACACCTTC. Translated, it gives CASSLDTNYGYTF.

This chain uses TRBV29-1 with TRBJ1-1, with no clear D. The germline V gene has CDR1 SQVTM and CDR2 ANQGSEA. This CDR3 region has 13 residues. Trimming removed 4 bases from V and 0 bases from J, with 9 bases in between. CDR3 amino acids: CSVVGRLNTEAFF. The CDR3, as DNA: TGCAGCGTTGTGGGCCGCTTGAACACTGAAGCTTTCTTT.

This clone was observed a handful of times. The V gene is TRBV19, the J gene TRBJ1-2; D might be TRBD1 (5 bases). Per germline, CDR1 LNHDA and CDR2 SQIVND (reference sequence). V lost 4 bases, J lost 8 bases, and 20 bases lay in between. This CDR3 comprises 15 residues. The DNA for the CDR3 is TGTGCCAGTAGTAACCCAACTTACAGGATGGGAGGCTACACCTTC. It yields the protein CASSNPTYRMGGYTF.

This clone was recorded a few times. The V call is TRBV2, the J call TRBJ2-2; 8 bases line up with TRBD2. CDR1 and CDR2 (germline): SNHLY, FYNNEI. The CDR3 totals 15 residues. Trimming took 4 bases from V and 6 from J; bases not matched to a gene: 7. The CDR3 protein is CASSGGLGAAGELFF. In DNA, the CDR3 is TGTGCCAGCAGTGGGGGACTAGGGGCCGCCGGGGAGCTGTTTTTT.

The gene calls are TRBV10-3 and TRBJ1-3, with TRBD1 matching over 8 bases. Germline V gene lookup returns CDR1 ENHRY and CDR2 SYGVKD. Trimming took 7 bases from V and 3 from J; bases not matched to a gene: 14. The CDR3 is 17 residues long. The CDR3 loop is CAITQGQGTGYGNTIYF. The CDR3 DNA sequence: TGTGCCATCACCCAAGGACAGGGCACGGGGTATGGAAACACCATATATTTT.

V is TRBV9 and J is TRBJ1-1; no clear D. This CDR3 is 14 amino acids long. Germline lookup yields CDR1 SGDLS and CDR2 YYNGEE. V lost 3 bases, J lost 1 base, and 10 bases lay in between. CDR3 sequence (DNA): TGTGCCAGCAGCGACTTGCCAAAGAACACTGAAGCTTTCTTT. Residues: CASSDLPKNTEAFF.

The chain is built from TRBV19 and TRBJ2-4, with 8 bases identical to TRBD2. There are 15 residues in the CDR3. Germline V gene data show CDR1 as LNHDA and CDR2 as SQIVND (reference sequence). After removal of 3 bases from V and 6 bases from J, the junction contained 7 bases not matched to a gene. CDR3 sequence reads: CASSIPQAGGNIQYF. The CDR3 DNA reads as TGTGCCAGTAGTATCCCCCAGGCGGGGGGAAACATTCAGTACTTC.

This clone appeared once. This chain joins TRBV11-1 and TRBJ2-3; 8 bases fit TRBD2. V lost 7 bases and J lost 3; bases outside the gene matches: 6. In germline, CDR1 is SGHAT, CDR2 FQDESV (reference sequence). This CDR3 is built from 14 residues. The chain's CDR3 is CASIDRLATDTQYF. The CDR3 nucleotides are TGTGCCAGCATCGATCGACTAGCGACAGATACGCAGTATTTT.

The chain uses TRBV14 and TRBJ2-1; tentatively, D is TRBD2 (7 bases). Germline-derived CDR1 and CDR2 are SGHDN and FVKESK. Trimming took off 4 bases at V and 0 bases at J, with 22 bases between the two ends. The CDR3 is 19 amino acids. CDR3 coding DNA: TGTGCCAGCAGCCCTCTGGGAGGGACACATGTGAGCTCCTACAATGAGCAGTTCTTC. Its translation is CASSPLGGTHVSSYNEQFF.

A few counts support this clone. The rearrangement uses TRBV11-3 and TRBJ2-7; 7 bases map to TRBD1. The CDR3 runs 15 residues. CDR1 is SGHNT, CDR2 YENEEA, per germline. Trimming removed 2 bases from V and 2 bases from J; junction bases left unmatched: 6. Written as DNA, the CDR3 is TGTGCCAGCAGCTTATTTTCGACAGGGCCCTACGAGCAGTACTTC. Translating gives CASSLFSTGPYEQYF.

This chain connects TRBV19 to TRBJ1-2; the D gene is possibly TRBD1 (6 bases). The V and J ends lost 3 bases and 0 bases respectively, with 8 bases between them. The CDR3 is 14 amino acids. CDR1 is LNHDA, CDR2 SQIVND, per germline (reference sequence). CDR3 nucleotide sequence: TGTGCCAGTAGTATCGGACAGTCTAACTATGGCTACACCTTC. Translation: CASSIGQSNYGYTF. Full variable domain (missing parts from reference TRBV19 and TRBJ1-2): DGGITQSPKYLFRKEGQNVTLSCEQNLNHDAMYWYRQDPGQGLRLIYYSQIVNDFQKGDIAEGYSVSREKKESFPLTVTSAQKNPTAFYLCASSIGQSNYGYTFGSGTRLTVV.

This chain joins TRBV5-1 and TRBJ2-3; 9 positions agree with TRBD2. This CDR3 has 17 amino acids. V lost 5 bases and J lost 2; bases outside the gene matches: 12. Germline lookup yields CDR1 SGHRS and CDR2 YFSETQ. The CDR3 DNA sequence: TGCGCCAGCAGTAGGGTGTCTAGCGGGGCCTCCACAGATACGCAGTATTTT. This gives the protein CASSRVSSGASTDTQYF.